The sequence of this T cell receptor beta chain was determined in a study of early T cells in non-severe SARS-CoV-2 infection (dated by TCRdb to the early 2020s). Notes on the research overall: TCR sequencing used bulk RNA from unsorted whole blood, so alpha and beta chains could not be paired.

According to the germline V gene (reference sequence), CDR1 reads SEHNR and CDR2 reads FQNEAQ. Including the terminal cysteine and phenylalanine, the CDR3 comprises 15 residues. The retained sequence is limited to the CDR3, 45 bases, with the frame set at the first base. The V end gives up 6 bases and the J end 5 bases, leaving 6 bases in the junction not matched to a gene. This was a case-control study nested in a cohort of healthcare workers in London, UK, who had nasopharyngeal swab PCR tests and blood samples taken every week. Between 23 and 31 March 2020, the week of the UK lockdown, healthcare workers were enrolled and then followed up weekly for as long as 16 weeks. The receptor library was made with 5' RACE. TCRdb shows the sequencer as NextSeq 500. Unique molecular identifiers were attached to individual cDNA molecules in the TCR library protocol so that sequencing error and PCR bias could be corrected. Both TCR alpha and beta chains were sequenced, and tight co-correlation was observed between alpha and beta sequence abundances in each sample. The study's processing was this. Decombinator V4 was used to annotate the V gene, J gene and CDR3 of the TCR sequences. Expanded TCRs were defined as changing significantly between any two time points under a Poisson model with p below 0.0001. TCR abundances were normalised to the total number of TCRs sequenced per sample and expressed as counts per million. MAIT TCRs were defined by TRAV1-2 paired with TRAJ12, TRAJ20 or TRAJ33, and iNKT TCRs by TRAV10 paired with TRAJ18. VDJdb, accessed 1 November 2021, was searched for CMV, EBV and SARS-CoV-2 annotated TCRs, excluding TCRs annotated for multiple antigens. TCRdb applied fastp at Q25 and MiXCR to the public reads, then kept only in-frame beta chains. Rows matching on CDR3 protein sequence are summarized as one entry with the most common DNA and genes. The authors' filters were not applied to this entry. Present in this sample are 30,000 or so distinct CDR3 sequences, over 3.5% of which were seen just once. Clones ranked in the top ten supply approximately 5.8% of the sample.

For this clonotype: Its antigen remains unidentified. Per-nucleotide qualities are absent, and no much larger clonotype sits a single base away.

Overall results and qualifications from the work: Matching against VDJdb was skewed toward anti-spike CD8 responses, likely underestimated virus-specific expansions, and missed private and CD4 specificities.

The sample comprised whole blood. The rearrangement combines TRBV7-9 with TRBJ2-7; TRBD2 matches 14 bases in the middle. The clonotype was recovered from an adult who was a healthcare worker with PCR-confirmed SARS-CoV-2 infection or an uninfected control (not recorded which). The base sequence is TGTGCCAGCAGTTCCGGACTAGCGGGAGGCGACGAGCAGTACTTC. Translated, this gives CASSSGLAGGDEQYF.